The present TCR beta chain was sequenced within a study of blood T cell repertoires in COVID-19. Study information: The cDNA or gDNA used as material had been derived from T cells, B-cell-depleted T cells, or PBMCs.

Here immunoSEQ multiplex PCR was the method, and the copy in TCRdb shows in-frame clones only, minus some. This table holds about 350,000 clones, around nine tenths found once. V was pared by 4 bases and J by 0 bases, with 8 bases between. Germline lookup yields CDR1 MNHEY and CDR2 SMNVEV (reference sequence). The CDR3 runs 14 residues. Participants, about 18 to 90 years old, spanned around 26 US areas. Material for sequencing was PBMCs or T cells enriched from blood (not recorded which). The chain is built from TRBV27 and TRBJ2-3; D not certain. The sequence came from a woman aged 30 to 39 who had been exposed to COVID-19. CDR3 sequence: CASSWSASTDTQYF. CDR3 DNA sequence: TGTGCCAGCAGTTGGAGTGCTAGCACAGATACGCAGTATTTT.